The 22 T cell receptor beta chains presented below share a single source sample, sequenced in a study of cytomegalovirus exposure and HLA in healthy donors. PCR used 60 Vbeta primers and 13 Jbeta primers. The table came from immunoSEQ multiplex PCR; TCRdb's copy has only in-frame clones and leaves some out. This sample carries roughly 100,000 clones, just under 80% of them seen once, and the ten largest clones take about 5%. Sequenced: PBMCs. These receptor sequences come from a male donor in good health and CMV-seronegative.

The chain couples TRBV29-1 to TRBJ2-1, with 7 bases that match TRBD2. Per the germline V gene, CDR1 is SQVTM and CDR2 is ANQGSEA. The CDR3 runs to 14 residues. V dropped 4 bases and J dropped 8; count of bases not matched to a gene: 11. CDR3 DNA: TGCAGCGTTGTGGGGGGGAGGCTGGTCGATGAGCAGTTCTTC. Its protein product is CSVVGGRLVDEQFF.

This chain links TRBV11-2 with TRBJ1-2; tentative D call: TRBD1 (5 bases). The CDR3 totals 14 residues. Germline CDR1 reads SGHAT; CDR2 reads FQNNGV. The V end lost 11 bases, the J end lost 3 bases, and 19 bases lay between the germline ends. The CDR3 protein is CAVPRTRVDYGYTF. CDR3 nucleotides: TGTGCCGTACCGCGGACAAGGGTAGACTATGGCTACACCTTC.

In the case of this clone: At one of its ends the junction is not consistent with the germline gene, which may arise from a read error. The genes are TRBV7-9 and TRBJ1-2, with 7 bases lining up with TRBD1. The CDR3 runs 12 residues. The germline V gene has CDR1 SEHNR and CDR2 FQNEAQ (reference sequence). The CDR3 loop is CSSSPGQPGYTF. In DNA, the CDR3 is TGTTCCAGCAGCCCGGGACAGCCCGGCTACACCTTC.

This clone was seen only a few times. CDR3 bases: TGTGCCACCAGCACTCGCATACGGGTGAAGTACAATGAGCAGTTCTTC. This translates into CATSTRIRVKYNEQFF. V usage is TRBV15 and J usage is TRBJ2-1; D gene uncertain. Germline V gene data show CDR1 as LNHNV and CDR2 as YYDKDF (reference sequence). This CDR3 is 16 amino acids long. V lost 4 bases, J lost 4 bases, and 17 bases lay in between.

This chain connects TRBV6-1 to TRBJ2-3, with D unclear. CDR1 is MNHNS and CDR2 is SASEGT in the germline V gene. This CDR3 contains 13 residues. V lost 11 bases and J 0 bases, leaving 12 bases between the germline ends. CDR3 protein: CAASDTSTDTQYF. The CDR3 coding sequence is TGTGCCGCGAGTGATACGAGCACAGATACGCAGTATTTT.

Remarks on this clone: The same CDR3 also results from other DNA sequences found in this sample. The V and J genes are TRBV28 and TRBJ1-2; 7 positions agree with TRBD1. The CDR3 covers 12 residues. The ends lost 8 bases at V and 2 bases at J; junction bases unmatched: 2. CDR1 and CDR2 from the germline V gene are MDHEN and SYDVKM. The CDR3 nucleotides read TGTGCCAGCCGACAGGGAAACTATGGCTACACCTTC. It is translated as CASRQGNYGYTF.

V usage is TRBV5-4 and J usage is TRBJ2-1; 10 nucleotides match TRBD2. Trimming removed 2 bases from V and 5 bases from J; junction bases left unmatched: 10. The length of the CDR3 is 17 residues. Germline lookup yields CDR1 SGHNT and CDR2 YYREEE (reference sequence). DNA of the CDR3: TGTGCCAGCAGCTTCGGGACCGGGACTAGCGAGGACAATGAGCAGTTCTTC. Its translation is CASSFGTGTSEDNEQFF.

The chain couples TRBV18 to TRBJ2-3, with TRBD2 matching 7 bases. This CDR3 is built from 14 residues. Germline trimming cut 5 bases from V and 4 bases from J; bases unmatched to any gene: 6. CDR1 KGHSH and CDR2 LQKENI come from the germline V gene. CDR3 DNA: TGTGCCAGCTCAGCCGGACTAGAGGCAGATACGCAGTATTTT. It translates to CASSAGLEADTQYF.

The CDR3 reads CASGPAGWAEPEYEQYF. DNA of the CDR3: TGTGCTAGTGGTCCAGCGGGGTGGGCAGAACCTGAATACGAGCAGTACTTC. The chain links TRBV12-5 to TRBJ2-7; the match to TRBD2 covers 7 bases. The CDR3 runs 17 residues. Per germline, CDR1 LGHNT and CDR2 FRNRAP. V gave up 5 bases and J gave up 4 bases; unmatched junction bases: 17. Full variable domain (missing parts from reference TRBV12-5 and TRBJ2-7): DARVTQTPRHKVTEMGQEVTMRCQPILGHNTVFWYRQTMMQGLELLAYFRNRAPLDDSGMPKDRFSAEMPDATLATLKIQPSEPRDSAVYFCASGPAGWAEPEYEQYFGPGTRLTVT.

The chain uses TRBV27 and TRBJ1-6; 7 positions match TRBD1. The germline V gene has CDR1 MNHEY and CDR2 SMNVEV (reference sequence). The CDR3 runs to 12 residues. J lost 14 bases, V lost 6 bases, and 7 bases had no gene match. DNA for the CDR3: TGTGCCAGCAGCACTTATGACAGGGCCCTCCACTTT. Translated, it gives CASSTYDRALHF.

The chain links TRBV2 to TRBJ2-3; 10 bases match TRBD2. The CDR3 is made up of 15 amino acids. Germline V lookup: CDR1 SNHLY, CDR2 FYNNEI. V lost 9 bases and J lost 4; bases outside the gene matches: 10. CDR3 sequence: CASVSSGRFSDTQYF. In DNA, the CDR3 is TGTGCCAGTGTATCTAGCGGGAGATTCTCAGATACGCAGTATTTT.

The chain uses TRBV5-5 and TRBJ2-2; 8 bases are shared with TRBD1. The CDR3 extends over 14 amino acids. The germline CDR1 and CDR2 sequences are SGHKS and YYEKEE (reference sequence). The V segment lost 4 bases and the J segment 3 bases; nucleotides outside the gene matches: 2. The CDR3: CASSVDRDTGELFF. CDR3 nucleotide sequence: TGTGCCAGCAGCGTGGACAGGGACACCGGGGAGCTGTTTTTT. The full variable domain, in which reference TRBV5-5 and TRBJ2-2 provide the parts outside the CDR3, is DAGVTQSPTHLIKTRGQQVTLRCSPISGHKSVSWYQQVLGQGPQFIFQYYEKEERGRGNFPDRFSARQFPNYSSELNVNALLLGDSALYLCASSVDRDTGELFFGEGSRLTVL.

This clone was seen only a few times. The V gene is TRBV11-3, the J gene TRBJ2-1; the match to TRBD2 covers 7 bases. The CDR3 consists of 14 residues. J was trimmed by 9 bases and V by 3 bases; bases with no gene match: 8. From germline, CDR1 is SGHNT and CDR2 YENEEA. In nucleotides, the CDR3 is TGTGCCAGCAGCTTGGGCGGGAGTGGTACTGAGCAGTTCTTC. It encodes CASSLGGSGTEQFF. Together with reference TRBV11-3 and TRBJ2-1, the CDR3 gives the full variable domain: EAGVVQSPRYKIIEKKQPVAFWCNPISGHNTLYWYLQNLGQGPELLIRYENEEAVDDSQLPKDRFSAERLKGVDSTLKIQPAELGDSAVYLCASSLGGSGTEQFFGPGTRLTVL.

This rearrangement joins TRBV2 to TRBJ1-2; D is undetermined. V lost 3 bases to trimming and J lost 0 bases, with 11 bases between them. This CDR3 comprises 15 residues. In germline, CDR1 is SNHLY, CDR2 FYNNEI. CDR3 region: CASSEMRGANYGYTF. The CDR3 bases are TGTGCCAGCAGTGAGATGAGAGGAGCTAACTATGGCTACACCTTC.

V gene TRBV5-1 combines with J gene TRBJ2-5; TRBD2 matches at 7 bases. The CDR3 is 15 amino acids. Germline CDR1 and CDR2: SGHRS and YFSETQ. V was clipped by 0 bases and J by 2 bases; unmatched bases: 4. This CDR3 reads CASSLVASGQETQYF. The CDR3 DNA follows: TGCGCCAGCAGCTTGGTGGCTAGCGGACAAGAGACCCAGTACTTC. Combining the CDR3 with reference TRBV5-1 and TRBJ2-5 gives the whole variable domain KAGVTQTPRYLIKTRGQQVTLSCSPISGHRSVSWYQQTPGQGLQFLFEYFSETQRNKGNFPGRFSGRQFSNSRSEMNVSTLELGDSALYLCASSLVASGQETQYFGPGTRLLVL.

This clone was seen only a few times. CDR3 protein: CAWSRQGNYGYTF. For the CDR3, the DNA is TGTGCCTGGTCTAGACAGGGGAACTATGGCTACACCTTC. The chain carries TRBV30 and TRBJ1-2, with 8 bases fitting TRBD1. The CDR3 totals 13 residues. Per germline, CDR1 GTSNPN and CDR2 SVGIG (reference sequence). The V and J ends lost 5 bases and 2 bases, in that order; junction bases with no gene match: 4.

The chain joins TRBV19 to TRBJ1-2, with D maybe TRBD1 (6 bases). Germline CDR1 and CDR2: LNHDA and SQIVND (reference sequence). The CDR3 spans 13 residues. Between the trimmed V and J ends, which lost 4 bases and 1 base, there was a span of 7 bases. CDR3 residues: CASSRDINYGYTF. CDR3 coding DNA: TGTGCCAGTAGTAGGGACATTAACTATGGCTACACCTTC.

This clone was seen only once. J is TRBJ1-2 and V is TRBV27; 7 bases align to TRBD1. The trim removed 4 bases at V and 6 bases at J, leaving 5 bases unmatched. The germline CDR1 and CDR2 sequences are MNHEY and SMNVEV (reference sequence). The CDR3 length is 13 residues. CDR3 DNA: TGTGCCAGCAGTTACAGGGGAATGGATGGCTACACCTTC. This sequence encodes CASSYRGMDGYTF.

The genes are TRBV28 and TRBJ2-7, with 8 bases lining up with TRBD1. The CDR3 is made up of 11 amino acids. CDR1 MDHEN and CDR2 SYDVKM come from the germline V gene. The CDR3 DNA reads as TGTGCGGCCGGACAGGGCTACGAGCAGTACTTC. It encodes CAAGQGYEQYF.

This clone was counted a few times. The CDR3 loop reads CASTLGGGAGNEQFF. The CDR3 coding sequence is TGTGCCAGCACCCTTGGAGGGGGCGCAGGGAATGAGCAGTTCTTC. This sequence joins TRBV6-5 and TRBJ2-1; D is perhaps TRBD1 (7 bases). Trimming shortened V by 7 bases and J by 7 bases, and 20 bases separated the two germline ends. Germline CDR1 reads MNHEY; CDR2 reads SVGAGI. The CDR3 has 15 amino acids.

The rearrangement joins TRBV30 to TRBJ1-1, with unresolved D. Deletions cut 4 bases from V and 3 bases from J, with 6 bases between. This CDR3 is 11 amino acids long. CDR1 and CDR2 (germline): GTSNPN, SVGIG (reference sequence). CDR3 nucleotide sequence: TGTGCCTGGACCGGGGACACTGAAGCTTTCTTT. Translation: CAWTGDTEAFF.

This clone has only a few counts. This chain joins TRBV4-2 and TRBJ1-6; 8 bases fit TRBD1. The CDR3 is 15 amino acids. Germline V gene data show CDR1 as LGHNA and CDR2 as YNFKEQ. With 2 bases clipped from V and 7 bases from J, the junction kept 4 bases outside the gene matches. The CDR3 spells CASSQKDRGNSPLHF. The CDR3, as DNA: TGTGCCAGCAGCCAAAAAGACAGGGGCAATTCACCCCTCCACTTT.